A selection of T cell receptor beta chains follows, all from one sample in a study of blood T cells in healthy people across ages. TCRdb passed the 5' RACE reads through MiXCR, listing each CDR3 protein once. The data hold around 2 million distinct CDR3 sequences, with around 40% observed a single time. The sequencing sample was made of blood. The receptors here all came from a human donor in good health. CDR3s include the opening cysteine and the closing phenylalanine or tryptophan. The D gene is left open where the match is weak. Size is stated for part of the rows, as once, few or many counts, or as a class when the clone is expanded.

>once|TRBV12-3/TRBV12-4|TRBJ2-5|TRBD1
CASSLLGTGPLGTQYF
TGTGCCAGCAGTCTGCTCGGGACAGGGCCGTTGGGGACCCAGTACTTC
>few|TRBV6-4|TRBJ2-3|TRBD2
CASSGRTSGGADTQYF
TGTGCCAGCAGTGGACGGACTAGCGGGGGTGCAGATACGCAGTATTTT
>NA|TRBV20-1|TRBJ1-2|NA
CSAKNPGTFDDGYTF
TGCAGTGCCAAAAACCCCGGGACTTTTGATGATGGCTACACCTTC
>few|TRBV6-4|TRBJ1-1|TRBD1
CASTPTPGQGATEAFF
TGTGCCAGCACTCCGACACCGGGACAGGGGGCGACTGAAGCTTTCTTT
>NA|TRBV5-1|TRBJ1-2|NA
CASSSRTGFDYGYTF
TGCGCCAGCAGCTCTCGGACGGGCTTTGACTATGGCTACACCTTC
>few|TRBV20-1|TRBJ2-1|TRBD2
CSANNLFREGNNEQFF
TGCAGTGCTAACAACCTCTTCAGGGAGGGAAACAATGAGCAGTTCTTC
>NA|TRBV20-1|TRBJ2-7|NA
CSVDKDVGGAGSYEQYF
TGCAGCGTTGATAAAGATGTAGGTGGGGCGGGCTCCTACGAGCAGTACTTC
>NA|TRBV12-3/TRBV12-4|TRBJ2-5|NA
CASRMGLQETQYF
TGTGCCAGCAGGATGGGACTTCAAGAGACCCAGTACTTC
>few|TRBV4-2|TRBJ1-2|NA
CASSQEPGIKRGYTF
TGTGCCAGCAGCCAGGAGCCGGGAATAAAGCGGGGCTACACCTTC
>few|TRBV6-2/TRBV6-3|TRBJ1-2|NA
CASSYHGGGYGYTF
TGTGCCAGCAGTTACCACGGAGGGGGCTATGGCTACACCTTC
>NA|TRBV27|TRBJ2-7|NA
CASSLSGYPELEQYF
TGTGCCAGCAGTTTATCGGGGTACCCAGAATTGGAGCAGTACTTC
>once|TRBV20-1|TRBJ2-1|NA
CSARDRVSRSEQFF
TGCAGTGCTAGAGACAGGGTCTCTCGCAGTGAGCAGTTCTTC
>few|TRBV2|TRBJ2-1|NA
CASSEYGTYRNNEQFF
TGTGCCAGCAGTGAATATGGGACGTACAGAAACAATGAGCAGTTCTTC
>NA|TRBV29-1|TRBJ1-2|NA
CSVVLVADYGYTF
TGCAGCGTTGTCCTGGTGGCCGATTATGGCTACACCTTC
>NA|TRBV7-2|TRBJ2-1|NA
CASSLVWGPDEQFF
TGTGCCAGCAGCTTAGTCTGGGGGCCGGATGAGCAGTTCTTC
>few|TRBV20-1|TRBJ2-1|NA
CNAKIGDPNEQFF
TGCAATGCAAAGATAGGGGATCCCAATGAGCAGTTCTTC
>many|TRBV29-1|TRBJ1-2|NA
CSVDDNYGYTF
TGCAGCGTTGATGATAACTATGGCTACACCTTC
>NA|TRBV12-3/TRBV12-4|TRBJ2-2|NA
CASHIGQGRGELFF
TGTGCCAGCCACATTGGGCAGGGCAGAGGGGAGCTGTTTTTT
>NA|TRBV3-1|TRBJ2-5|NA
CASSQDRQLYNEQYF
TGTGCCAGCAGCCAAGATCGGCAGCTTTACAATGAGCAGTACTTC
>NA|TRBV4-1|TRBJ2-1|NA
CVSSQGRQQFF
TGCGTCAGCAGCCAAGGGAGACAGCAGTTCTTC